This T cell receptor (beta chain) was recovered during a study of CD8+ T cells in alopecia areata. Study-level points and caveats: Researchers reported that TCR sharing among patients proved less clear than in mice, possibly HLA-linked. There were also resident alphabeta T cells of normal skin sequenced in scalp samples.

Both peripheral blood and punch biopsies of lesional scalp skin were obtained from patients who had alopecia areata. Concerning this clone: Its antigen is as yet unknown.

Germline V gives CDR1 SQVTM, CDR2 ANQGSEA. V was pared by 4 bases and J by 10 bases, with 19 bases between. The length of the CDR3 is 13 residues. After isolation, RNA underwent reverse transcription to generate cDNA as the sequencing template. Profiling relied on immunoSEQ multiplex PCR, and the TCRdb table lists in-frame clones only, not all of them. This sample has about 12,000 clones, with around 62% found just once. What was sequenced was skin. The gene calls are TRBV29-1 and TRBJ1-1, with D maybe TRBD1 (5 bases). The receptor's source is a human donor with alopecia areata. The CDR3 loop is CSVAVDSQLGAFF. CDR3 bases: TGCAGCGTTGCTGTTGACAGTCAGCTTGGAGCTTTCTTT. Using reference TRBV29-1 and TRBJ1-1 for the parts outside the CDR3, the full variable domain is SAVISQKPSRDICQRGTSLTIQCQVDSQVTMMFWYRQQPGQSLTLIATANQGSEATYESGFVIDKFPISRPNLTFSTLTVSNMSPEDSSIYLCSVAVDSQLGAFFGQGTRLTVV.